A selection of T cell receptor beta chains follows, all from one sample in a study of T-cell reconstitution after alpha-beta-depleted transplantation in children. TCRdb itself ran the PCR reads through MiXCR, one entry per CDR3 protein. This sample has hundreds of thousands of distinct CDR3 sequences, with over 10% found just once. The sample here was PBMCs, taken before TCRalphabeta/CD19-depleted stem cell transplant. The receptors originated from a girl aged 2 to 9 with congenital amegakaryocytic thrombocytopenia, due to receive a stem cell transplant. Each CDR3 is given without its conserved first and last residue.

CDR3 protein: ASSLASEETDTQY
J gene: TRBJ2-3
V gene: TRBV7-2

CDR3 protein: SARELGPTYEQY
J gene: TRBJ2-7
V gene: TRBV20-1

CDR3 protein: ASSPGTETSGAYNEQF
J gene: TRBJ2-1
V gene: TRBV18

CDR3 protein: ASSWDPSGDNEQF
J gene: TRBJ2-1
V gene: TRBV5-1

CDR3 protein: ASSPSLAGGPMDDSGANVLT
J gene: TRBJ2-6
V gene: TRBV18

CDR3 protein: ASPGVGEKLF
J gene: TRBJ1-4
V gene: TRBV5-1

CDR3 protein: ASSLGADGYGYT
J gene: TRBJ1-2
V gene: TRBV7-9

CDR3 protein: ASSRDRPYGYT
J gene: TRBJ1-2
V gene: TRBV28

CDR3 protein: ASSQDASPDTQY
J gene: TRBJ2-3
V gene: TRBV4-1

CDR3 protein: ASSLGRSKSYEQY
J gene: TRBJ2-7
V gene: TRBV12-3/TRBV12-4

CDR3 protein: ATGTVTGELF
J gene: TRBJ2-2
V gene: TRBV15

CDR3 protein: SARGYRVGNEQF
J gene: TRBJ2-1
V gene: TRBV20-1

CDR3 protein: ASSFAESGGELF
J gene: TRBJ2-2
V gene: TRBV5-1

CDR3 protein: ASNYHPEYEQY
J gene: TRBJ2-7
V gene: TRBV12-3/TRBV12-4

CDR3 protein: ASTTHRDEQY
J gene: TRBJ2-7
V gene: TRBV12-3/TRBV12-4

CDR3 protein: ASSHMDSYNEQF
J gene: TRBJ2-1
V gene: TRBV14

CDR3 protein: ASSEDRGRSEQF
J gene: TRBJ2-1
V gene: TRBV7-8

CDR3 protein: ASSYSIGAGAEEGEQF
J gene: TRBJ2-1
V gene: TRBV6-5

CDR3 protein: ASSLLGGEGPEQF
J gene: TRBJ2-1
V gene: TRBV11-3

CDR3 protein: ASSFSGGGYT
J gene: TRBJ1-2
V gene: TRBV12-3/TRBV12-4

CDR3 protein: ASTSMNTEAF
J gene: TRBJ1-1
V gene: TRBV12-3/TRBV12-4

CDR3 protein: ASSRQDLAYEQY
J gene: TRBJ2-7
V gene: TRBV7-9

CDR3 protein: ASSQDAQSYEQY
J gene: TRBJ2-7
V gene: TRBV14

CDR3 protein: ASSLVRGSDEQY
J gene: TRBJ2-7
V gene: TRBV5-1

CDR3 protein: ASSLERYYGYT
J gene: TRBJ1-2
V gene: TRBV5-1

CDR3 protein: ASSLGIGGGADTQY
J gene: TRBJ2-3
V gene: TRBV5-1

CDR3 protein: ASSSRQGAETQY
J gene: TRBJ2-5
V gene: TRBV7-2

CDR3 protein: SAREQTGTGELF
J gene: TRBJ2-2
V gene: TRBV29-1

CDR3 protein: AISRGYTEAF
J gene: TRBJ1-1
V gene: TRBV10-3

CDR3 protein: ASSGNRGHTEAF
J gene: TRBJ1-1
V gene: TRBV5-1

CDR3 protein: ATSDLRSSYEQY
J gene: TRBJ2-7
V gene: TRBV24-1

CDR3 protein: ASSLAPSFEQY
J gene: TRBJ2-7
V gene: TRBV7-9

CDR3 protein: ASSNFRDSRTSYEQY
J gene: TRBJ2-7
V gene: TRBV6-2/TRBV6-3

CDR3 protein: ASSFEAESYEQY
J gene: TRBJ2-7
V gene: TRBV11-1

CDR3 protein: VCGNEKLF
J gene: TRBJ1-4
V gene: TRBV30

CDR3 protein: ANRDTSYEQY
J gene: TRBJ2-7
V gene: TRBV2

CDR3 protein: AISEVTGTDTQY
J gene: TRBJ2-3
V gene: TRBV10-3

CDR3 protein: ASSELAYGYEQY
J gene: TRBJ2-7
V gene: TRBV5-1

CDR3 protein: ASSLRGPNSPLH
J gene: TRBJ1-6
V gene: TRBV5-1

CDR3 protein: ASSPGTVPEQY
J gene: TRBJ2-7
V gene: TRBV12-3/TRBV12-4

CDR3 protein: ASSRQGGGSPLH
J gene: TRBJ1-6
V gene: TRBV7-9

CDR3 protein: AIAVGGTLSYNEPF
J gene: TRBJ2-1
V gene: TRBV10-3

CDR3 protein: ASSYQKEHGTPYEQY
J gene: TRBJ2-7
V gene: TRBV6-5